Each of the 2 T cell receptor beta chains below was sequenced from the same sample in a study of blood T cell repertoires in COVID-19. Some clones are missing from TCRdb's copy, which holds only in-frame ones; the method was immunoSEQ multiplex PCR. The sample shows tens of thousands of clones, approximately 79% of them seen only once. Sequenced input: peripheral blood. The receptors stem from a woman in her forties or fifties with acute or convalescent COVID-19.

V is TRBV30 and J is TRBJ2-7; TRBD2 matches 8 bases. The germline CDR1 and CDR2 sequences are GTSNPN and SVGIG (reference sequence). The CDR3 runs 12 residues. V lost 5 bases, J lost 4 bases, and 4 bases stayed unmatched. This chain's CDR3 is CAWGTRSYEQYF. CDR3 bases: TGTGCCTGGGGGACTAGGTCTTACGAGCAGTACTTC.

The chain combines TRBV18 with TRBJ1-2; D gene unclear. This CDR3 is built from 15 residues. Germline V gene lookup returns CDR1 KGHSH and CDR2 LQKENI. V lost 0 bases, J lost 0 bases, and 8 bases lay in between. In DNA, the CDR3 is TGTGCCAGCTCACCACCCAACCGAGCTAACTATGGCTACACCTTC. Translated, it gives CASSPPNRANYGYTF.